This T cell receptor (beta chain) was retrieved from a study of vaccination effects on CD4 cells after COVID-19. Across the study: Participants each got two BNT162b2 or mRNA-1273 vaccine doses. Study results and caveats: Healthy vaccinees showed cross-reactivity with common cold coronaviruses in only 1 of 255 vaccine-induced clones.

This CDR3 contains 13 residues. With 5 bases removed from V and 4 bases from J, the gap between germline ends came to 11 bases. From germline, CDR1 is MNHEY and CDR2 SVGEGT. Produced via immunoSEQ multiplex PCR; TCRdb's table is partial and in-frame only. The profile shows some 52,000 clones, roughly 79% of them singletons. Remarks on this clone: What it recognizes is unknown.

Within the ViraFEST assay, antigen-specific CD4+ T cells underwent expansion with viral peptide pools prior to sequencing. The culture ran for roughly 10 days before CD4+ T cells were isolated. The study found no prior SARS-CoV-2 infection in the vaccine recipients, who tested negative for nucleocapsid antibodies. IL-2 medium was substituted for half the medium on days 3 and 7. This sequence joins TRBV6-2 or TRBV6-3 and TRBJ1-2; D uncertain. This clonotype was obtained from a human donor who received a COVID-19 vaccine. The sample consisted of CD4+ T cells from PBMCs cultured with HCoV-OC43 spike peptides, taken before COVID-19 vaccination. The subset was: HCoV-OC43 spike overlapping peptide pool stimulation. CDR3 DNA: TGTGCCAGCAGTCCAGACCGCAGCTATGGCTACACCTTC. It specifies CASSPDRSYGYTF.